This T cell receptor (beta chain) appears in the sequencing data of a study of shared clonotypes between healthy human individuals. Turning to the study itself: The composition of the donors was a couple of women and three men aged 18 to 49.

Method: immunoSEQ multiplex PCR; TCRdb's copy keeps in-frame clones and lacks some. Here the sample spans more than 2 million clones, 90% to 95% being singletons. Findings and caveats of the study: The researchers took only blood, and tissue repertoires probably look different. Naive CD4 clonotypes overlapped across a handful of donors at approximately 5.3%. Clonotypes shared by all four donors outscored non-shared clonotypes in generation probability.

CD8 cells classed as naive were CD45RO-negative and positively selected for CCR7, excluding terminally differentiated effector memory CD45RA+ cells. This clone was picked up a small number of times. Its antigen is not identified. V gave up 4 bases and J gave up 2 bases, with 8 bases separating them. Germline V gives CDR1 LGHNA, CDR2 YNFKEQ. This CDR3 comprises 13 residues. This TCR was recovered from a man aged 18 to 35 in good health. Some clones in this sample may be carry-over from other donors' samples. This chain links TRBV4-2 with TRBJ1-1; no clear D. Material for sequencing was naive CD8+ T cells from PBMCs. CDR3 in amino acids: CASSLRVNTEAFF. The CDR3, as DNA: TGTGCCAGCAGCCTGCGGGTCAACACTGAAGCTTTCTTT.